Following are 5 T cell receptor beta chains from one sample sequenced in a study of shared clonotypes between healthy human individuals. Sequenced by immunoSEQ multiplex PCR; TCRdb stores in-frame clones only, minus some. The repertoire holds roughly 1,800,000 clones, with roughly 94% as singletons. Positively selected for CCR7, the CD45RO-negative cells used as naive CD8 cells excluded terminally differentiated effector memory CD45RA+ cells. The sample comprised naive CD8+ T cells sorted from blood. These receptors were collected from a man between 18 and 29 years old in good health.

The chain joins TRBV12-5 to TRBJ1-6, with D possibly matching TRBD1 (5 bases). V was trimmed by 1 base and J by 2 bases, leaving 15 bases between them. The germline V gene has CDR1 LGHNT and CDR2 FRNRAP. CDR3 length: 18 amino acids. CDR3 DNA: TGTGCTAGTGGTTTGGCCGTAGGGGAAGGGGCCTATAATTCACCCCTCCACTTT. Protein product: CASGLAVGEGAYNSPLHF.

The J gene is TRBJ2-2, the V gene TRBV30, with TRBD1 identical over 8 bases. Trimming cost V 2 bases and J 0 bases; bases outside gene matches: 5. The germline CDR1 and CDR2 sequences are GTSNPN and SVGIG (reference sequence). This CDR3 has 16 residues. CDR3 loop: CAWSRKDRANTGELFF. CDR3 sequence (DNA): TGTGCCTGGAGTCGAAAGGACAGGGCGAACACCGGGGAGCTGTTTTTT.

The rearrangement uses TRBV2 and TRBJ2-7; 9 bases are shared with TRBD1. CDR1 SNHLY and CDR2 FYNNEI come from the germline V gene. The CDR3 loop spans 14 amino acids. With V trimmed by 4 bases and J by 7 bases, 8 bases remained unmatched. As DNA, the CDR3 is TGTGCCAGCAGTGGTGAGACAGGGGGATGGGAGCAGTACTTC. Translated, it gives CASSGETGGWEQYF.

The chain recombines TRBV2 with TRBJ2-7; possible D gene TRBD2, 6 bases. CDR3 size: 15 residues. Germline CDR1 and CDR2: SNHLY and FYNNEI. V lost 1 base and J lost 6, with 16 bases in between. The CDR3 nucleotides are TGTGCCAGCAGTGAAGATGCGGGGTCCGCTTCCGAGCAGTACTTC. Its translation is CASSEDAGSASEQYF.

This rearrangement joins TRBV27 to TRBJ2-3; D may be TRBD2 (5 bases). Germline CDR1 reads MNHEY; CDR2 reads SMNVEV (reference sequence). CDR3 length: 14 amino acids. Deletions cut 3 bases from V and 1 base from J, with 8 bases between. In nucleotides, the CDR3 is TGTGCCAGCAGTTTGGGAGCAGGCACAGATACGCAGTATTTT. This codes for CASSLGAGTDTQYF.